The 31 T cell receptor beta chains given below trace back to one sample, sequenced in a study of blood T cell repertoires in COVID-19 (TCRdb year 2020). Receptor amplification or capture employed the immunoSEQ multiplex PCR assay. TCRdb obtained this table from immuneACCESS and retained in-frame rearrangements with V and J assigned. These tables miss some clones; where compared with another copy, unresolved V genes account for less than half of the shortfall, and the remainder is unexplained. The sample table holds about 280,000 clones, of which roughly 87% were seen once. The leading ten clones occupy just under 9.5% of the sample. Sequences were obtained from peripheral blood. These TCRs come from a man aged 18 to 29 with active or convalescent COVID-19.

The chain links TRBV11-2 to TRBJ1-4, with a possible D match to TRBD1 (5 bases). The V and J ends lost 1 base and 16 bases respectively, with 16 bases between them. Per germline, CDR1 SGHAT and CDR2 FQNNGV. The CDR3 consists of 13 residues. CDR3 amino acids: CASSLGLTGQGFF. The CDR3, as DNA: TGTGCCAGCAGCTTAGGCCTTACAGGTCAGGGGTTTTTT.

The chain links TRBV24-1 to TRBJ1-2, with TRBD1 as a possible D gene (6 bases). Germline loops: CDR1 KGHDR, CDR2 SFDVKD. The CDR3 is 14 residues long. V dropped 7 bases and J dropped 8 bases, with 19 bases sitting between them. The CDR3 DNA is TGTGCCACCAGCTCCGGGACATTGAAGGGCGGCTACACCTTC. Protein sequence: CATSSGTLKGGYTF.

CDR3 sequence: CASSQGRGLYSGNTIYF. The CDR3 DNA follows: TGCGCCAGCAGCCAAGGGCGGGGACTATACTCTGGAAACACCATATATTTT. The gene calls are TRBV4-1 and TRBJ1-3; a weak D match, TRBD1 (5 bases). The V and J ends lost 1 base and 0 bases respectively, with 13 bases between them. The CDR3 is made up of 17 amino acids. Germline values: CDR1 MGHRA, CDR2 YSYEKL.

The chain employs TRBV5-1 and TRBJ1-3; a weak D match, TRBD1 (6 bases). Germline CDR1 and CDR2: SGHRS and YFSETQ. The CDR3 runs to 14 residues. V lost 0 bases, J lost 2 bases, and 6 bases lay in between. CDR3 protein: CASSLGGPGNTIYF. The CDR3 bases are TGCGCCAGCAGCTTGGGGGGGCCTGGAAACACCATATATTTT.

The chain combines TRBV3-1 (or the pseudogene TRBV3-2) with TRBJ1-3, with D possibly being TRBD1 (5 bases). The CDR3 is 17 amino acids. Trimming pared 0 bases from V and 0 bases from J, leaving 12 bases between. Germline loops: CDR1 LGHDT, CDR2 YNNKEL (reference sequence). The CDR3 DNA reads as TGTGCCAGCAGCCAAGAAGGGGTGTTCAGCTCTGGAAACACCATATATTTT. It translates to CASSQEGVFSSGNTIYF.

The chain combines TRBV27 with TRBJ1-4; D is ambiguous. Germline V gene data show CDR1 as MNHEY and CDR2 as SMNVEV (reference sequence). The V gene lost 4 bases and the J gene lost 8 bases, with 14 bases spanning the gap. The CDR3 totals 14 residues. The CDR3 DNA sequence: TGTGCCAGCAGTTCGCCCTTACTAACCGAAAAACTGTTTTTT. Translated: CASSSPLLTEKLFF.

The chain couples TRBV29-1 to TRBJ1-5; D is possibly TRBD1 (5 bases). This CDR3 is 15 amino acids long. The V and J ends lost 5 bases and 0 bases respectively, with 14 bases between them. From germline, CDR1 is SQVTM and CDR2 ANQGSEA. CDR3 in amino acids: CSVIYQGNSNQPQHF. The DNA for the CDR3 is TGCAGCGTTATTTACCAGGGAAATAGCAATCAGCCCCAGCATTTT.

The CDR3 loop is CASSEVTGGSEQYF. CDR3 in DNA: TGTGCCAGCAGTGAAGTAACAGGGGGCAGCGAGCAGTACTTC. This sequence joins TRBV6-1 and TRBJ2-7; 9 bases line up with TRBD1. This CDR3 spans 14 amino acids. V gave up 1 base and J gave up 6 bases; unmatched junction bases: 4. The germline gives CDR1 MNHNS, CDR2 SASEGT.

The CDR3 DNA reads as TGTGCCAGCAGTTTAGGGGAGGGGACTGAAGCTTTCTTT. Translation: CASSLGEGTEAFF. The chain is built from TRBV12-3 or TRBV12-4 and TRBJ1-1, with D perhaps matching TRBD1 (5 bases). V was trimmed by 1 base and J by 5 bases, leaving 8 bases between them. This CDR3 contains 13 residues.

This chain joins TRBV6-2 or TRBV6-3 and TRBJ1-6, with 7 bases matching TRBD1. Trimming at V came to 5 bases and at J to 5 bases, leaving 3 bases not matched to a gene. Germline V gene lookup returns CDR1 MNHEY and CDR2 SVGEGT. The CDR3 spans 14 residues. The CDR3 reads CASSGQADNSPLHF. CDR3 bases: TGTGCCAGCAGTGGACAGGCCGATAATTCACCCCTCCACTTT.

The chain has TRBV10-1 and TRBJ2-3, with 11 nucleotides matching TRBD2. Germline V CDR1 and CDR2: WNHNN, SYGVQD (reference sequence). Trimming removed 0 bases from V and 6 bases from J; junction bases left unmatched: 11. This CDR3 region has 18 residues. The CDR3 loop reads CASSESVVSGGALDTQYF. Written as DNA, the CDR3 is TGCGCCAGCAGTGAGTCGGTTGTTAGCGGGGGGGCCCTTGATACGCAGTATTTT.

The sample holds one count of this clone. The rearrangement uses TRBV9 and TRBJ2-2; 7 bases are a match to TRBD1. Per the germline V gene, CDR1 is SGDLS and CDR2 is YYNGEE. This CDR3 has 17 residues. The junction had 7 bases not matched to a gene; V was cut back by 0 bases and J by 2 bases. The CDR3 loop reads CASSVVLGQPNTGELFF. The CDR3 DNA sequence: TGTGCCAGCAGCGTAGTTCTGGGACAGCCAAACACCGGGGAGCTGTTTTTT.

The rearrangement joins TRBV10-3 to TRBJ1-1; 12 nucleotides line up with TRBD1. The germline gives CDR1 ENHRY, CDR2 SYGVKD. The CDR3 extends over 15 amino acids. V lost 8 bases and J lost 4; bases outside the gene matches: 8. The CDR3 region is CAIRDRGRLSTEAFF. The CDR3 coding sequence is TGTGCCATCCGGGACAGGGGGCGGTTGAGCACTGAAGCTTTCTTT.

This clone occurred many times. The chain employs TRBV23-1 and TRBJ2-7, with D perhaps matching TRBD1 (6 bases). TRBV23-1 falls under the ORF class, with uncertain function. The CDR3 has 16 amino acids. Trimming cost V 0 bases and J 3 bases, with 15 bases left between them. The CDR3 reads CASSQSGWTADYEQYF. The CDR3 DNA reads as TGCGCCAGCAGTCAATCTGGGTGGACAGCGGACTACGAGCAGTACTTC.

This chain links TRBV12-5 with TRBJ2-7, with D possibly being TRBD2 (6 bases). This CDR3 spans 15 amino acids. Per the germline V gene, CDR1 is LGHNT and CDR2 is FRNRAP. V lost 6 bases, J lost 5 bases, and 20 bases lay in between. DNA for the CDR3: TGTGCTAGTGGATCGGCCGGGGGTGTGTGGAACGAGCAGTACTTC. Amino acid sequence: CASGSAGGVWNEQYF.

V is TRBV12-3 or TRBV12-4 and J is TRBJ2-3; the D is unclear. The V gene lost 4 bases and the J gene lost 4 bases, with 9 bases spanning the gap. The CDR3 extends over 13 amino acids. Here the CDR3 reads CASSSAASDTQYF. CDR3 nucleotide sequence: TGTGCCAGCAGTTCTGCGGCGTCAGATACGCAGTATTTT.

J is TRBJ2-3 and V is TRBV5-6; 9 bases agree with TRBD2. With 4 bases clipped from V and 2 bases from J, the junction kept 5 bases outside the gene matches. The CDR3 totals 15 residues. CDR1 is SGHDT and CDR2 is YYEEEE in the germline V gene. CDR3 nucleotide sequence: TGTGCCAGCAGCAAAAGCGGGGGGACCACAGATACGCAGTATTTT. Residues: CASSKSGGTTDTQYF. Full variable domain (remainder filled in from reference TRBV5-6 and TRBJ2-3): DAGVTQSPTHLIKTRGQQVTLRCSPKSGHDTVSWYQQALGQGPQFIFQYYEEEERQRGNFPDRFSGHQFPNYSSELNVNALLLGDSALYLCASSKSGGTTDTQYFGPGTRLTVL.

The chain recombines TRBV7-8 with TRBJ1-4; a weak D match, TRBD1 (6 bases). Germline assignment: CDR1 SGHVS and CDR2 FQNEAQ. Trimming removed 2 bases at V and 0 bases at J, with 28 bases between. This CDR3 spans 22 amino acids. The CDR3 sequence is CASSLHPTGTTFLRATNEKLFF. Written as DNA, the CDR3 is TGTGCCAGCAGCTTACATCCTACCGGGACAACCTTCCTCCGTGCAACTAATGAAAAACTGTTTTTT.

The chain links TRBV19 to TRBJ2-1; possibly TRBD1 for D (6 bases). CDR3 length: 18 amino acids. In germline, CDR1 is LNHDA, CDR2 SQIVND (reference sequence). The V end lost 4 bases, the J end lost 0 bases, and 19 bases lay between the germline ends. The CDR3 reads CASSRRDRQVSSYNEQFF. Written as DNA, the CDR3 is TGTGCCAGTAGTAGACGCGACCGACAGGTAAGCTCCTACAATGAGCAGTTCTTC. The whole variable domain, filled in from reference TRBV19 and TRBJ2-1, reads DGGITQSPKYLFRKEGQNVTLSCEQNLNHDAMYWYRQDPGQGLRLIYYSQIVNDFQKGDIAEGYSVSREKKESFPLTVTSAQKNPTAFYLCASSRRDRQVSSYNEQFFGPGTRLTVL.

Notes on this clone: The same CDR3 can be traced to other DNA sequences in this sample. The chain combines TRBV27 with TRBJ1-1; D is unclear. Germline CDR1 MNHEY, CDR2 SMNVEV (reference sequence). This CDR3 has 13 amino acids. The V end was cut by 3 bases, the J end by 4 bases, with 9 bases between. CDR3 loop: CASSLLGGTEAFF. CDR3 nucleotide sequence: TGTGCCAGCAGTTTGCTGGGAGGCACTGAAGCTTTCTTT.

The chain links TRBV10-3 to TRBJ1-1, with a tentative D call TRBD1 (5 bases). V was clipped by 3 bases and J by 4 bases, with 15 bases between them. The CDR3 loop spans 15 amino acids. The germline V gene has CDR1 ENHRY and CDR2 SYGVKD. The CDR3, as DNA: TGTGCCATCAGTGAATGGGGCTCCGGGAGCACTGAAGCTTTCTTT. Encoded protein: CAISEWGSGSTEAFF.

The V and J genes are TRBV7-9 and TRBJ2-7; no definite D call. Germline values: CDR1 SEHNR, CDR2 FQNEAQ (reference sequence). Between the trimmed V and J ends, which lost 0 bases and 6 bases, there was a span of 12 bases. The CDR3 is 14 amino acids. Here the CDR3 reads CASSLAPGEVEQYF. The CDR3 DNA is TGTGCCAGCAGCTTAGCGCCCGGAGAAGTCGAGCAGTACTTC.

The V gene is TRBV6-5, the J gene TRBJ2-7; 8 bases line up with TRBD1. Germline V lookup: CDR1 MNHEY, CDR2 SVGAGI. This CDR3 has 12 residues. Trimming took 6 bases from V and 4 from J; bases not matched to a gene: 2. CDR3: CASSRGQYEQYF. The CDR3 bases are TGTGCCAGCAGCAGGGGGCAGTACGAGCAGTACTTC.

This sequence joins TRBV5-4 and TRBJ2-7, with TRBD2 matching over 10 bases. The CDR3 spans 17 residues. Germline loops: CDR1 SGHNT, CDR2 YYREEE (reference sequence). J was trimmed by 3 bases and V by 0 bases; bases with no gene match: 9. The CDR3, as DNA: TGTGCCAGCAGCTTGGGACTAGCGGGTCGGCGGGGCTACGAGCAGTACTTC. Its protein product is CASSLGLAGRRGYEQYF.

The chain has TRBV27 and TRBJ2-7; no reliable D call. CDR1 and CDR2 (germline): MNHEY, SMNVEV (reference sequence). The CDR3 is 13 residues long. The germline V and J ends were trimmed by 3 bases and 2 bases, with 8 bases remaining between them. In DNA form, the CDR3 reads TGTGCCAGCAGTTTTCGTCAGACCTACGAGCAGTACTTC. This codes for CASSFRQTYEQYF.

The chain links TRBV10-2 to TRBJ2-5, with D perhaps TRBD2 (5 bases). V lost 3 bases and J 5 bases, leaving 13 bases between the germline ends. CDR3 size: 14 residues. Germline V gene sequence: CDR1 WSHSY, CDR2 SAAADI. CDR3 amino acids: CASSEVTRMETQYF. In DNA, the CDR3 is TGCGCCAGCAGTGAAGTAACTAGAATGGAGACCCAGTACTTC.

The rearrangement joins TRBV18 to TRBJ2-4; D is uncertain. This CDR3 has 15 amino acids. The germline V gene encodes CDR1 KGHSH and CDR2 LQKENI. The V gene lost 3 bases and the J gene lost 0 bases, with 9 bases spanning the gap. CDR3 sequence (DNA): TGTGCCAGCTCACCTTACATGGTAGCCAAAAACATTCAGTACTTC. Protein sequence: CASSPYMVAKNIQYF.

The chain joins TRBV3-1 (or the pseudogene TRBV3-2) to TRBJ2-7; D might be TRBD1 (5 bases). CDR1 and CDR2 (germline): LGHDT, YNNKEL (reference sequence). This CDR3 is 16 amino acids long. V lost 4 bases, J lost 2 bases, and 18 bases lay in between. The CDR3 loop is CASSPNPSGITYEQYF. The CDR3 coding sequence is TGTGCCAGCAGCCCGAACCCTTCAGGGATCACCTACGAGCAGTACTTC.

The V gene is TRBV7-9, the J gene TRBJ2-7, with 7 positions matching TRBD1. Germline lookup yields CDR1 SEHNR and CDR2 FQNEAQ (reference sequence). The CDR3 is made up of 14 amino acids. V lost 6 bases to trimming and J lost 0 bases; unmatched junction nucleotides: 5. The CDR3 reads CASSGTVASYEQYF. The CDR3 nucleotides read TGTGCCAGCAGTGGGACAGTTGCCTCCTACGAGCAGTACTTC.

CDR3: CASSLVDREASPLHF. The CDR3 bases are TGTGCCAGCAGCTTGGTAGACAGGGAAGCTTCACCCCTCCACTTT. The rearrangement links TRBV5-6 to TRBJ1-6; 7 bases agree with TRBD1. Germline values: CDR1 SGHDT, CDR2 YYEEEE. This CDR3 contains 15 residues. V dropped 0 bases and J dropped 9; count of bases not matched to a gene: 6.

V is TRBV9 and J is TRBJ2-5, with 7 bases lining up with TRBD2. This CDR3 has 15 amino acids. Germline V gene sequence: CDR1 SGDLS, CDR2 YYNGEE. The trim removed 4 bases at V and 3 bases at J, leaving 9 bases unmatched. The chain's CDR3 is CASSPRRGREETQYF. DNA of the CDR3: TGTGCCAGCAGCCCCCGGCGGGGGAGGGAAGAGACCCAGTACTTC.